The sample holds one count of the clone carrying this T cell receptor beta chain. Primers for the PCR totalled 60 Vbeta and 13 Jbeta. Data came from immunoSEQ multiplex PCR; TCRdb stores just in-frame clones and leaves some out. The sample holds 85,000 to 130,000 clones, under 80% seen once. This specimen comes from a study of cytomegalovirus exposure and HLA in healthy donors. The V gene lost 3 bases and the J gene lost 1 base, with 16 bases spanning the gap. Germline CDR1 and CDR2: SGDLS and YYNGEE. CDR3 length equals 16 residues. The gene calls are TRBV9 and TRBJ1-2, with D uncertain. The clonotype comes from a woman aged 50 to 60 in good health and CMV-seropositive. Sequencing input: PBMCs. CDR3 loop: CASSDTYSEINYGYTF. The CDR3 bases are TGTGCCAGCAGCGATACGTATTCGGAGATTAACTATGGCTACACCTTC.